This T cell receptor beta chain derives from a study of response to subunit inactivated influenza vaccine. Findings of the study overall: Seasonal influenza vaccination, on each occasion, was suggested by the authors to recruit few new T cells.

Concerning this clonotype itself: Its antigen is undetermined.

TCRdb recomputed calls from the RT-PCR reads with MiXCR, one row per CDR3 protein. The data show around 520,000 distinct CDR3 sequences, about 25% seen once. Trimming cost V 0 bases and J 5 bases, with 13 bases left between them. Germline values: CDR1 KGHSH, CDR2 LQKENI. The CDR3 contains 15 residues. Specimen: CD4+ T cells sorted from PBMCs, collected around 5 days after vaccination. This TCR derives from a man between 50 and 59 years old who received an inactivated influenza vaccine. The chain joins TRBV18 to TRBJ2-5; TRBD2 is a possible D gene (6 bases). The CDR3 here is CASSPPANRGETQYF. Written as DNA, the CDR3 is TGTGCCAGCTCACCACCGGCCAACCGGGGGGAGACCCAGTACTTC.